The clone carrying this T cell receptor beta chain was seen more than once but under ten times. This sample is drawn from a study of blood T cell repertoires in COVID-19. Study-wide background: Sample material is recorded as cDNA or gDNA derived from T cells, B-cell-depleted T cells, or PBMCs.

As processed by the authors: For nucleated cells, counts were estimated from reference gene primer amplification. Method: immunoSEQ multiplex PCR; TCRdb's copy keeps in-frame clones and lacks some. V and J calls and clone size are as listed in that table; D and trimming were resolved from the DNA. The data contain about 150,000 clones, around nine tenths of them singletons. The sequence was collected from a woman between 50 and 59 years old with active or convalescent COVID-19. Sequencing used peripheral blood.

In DNA, the CDR3 is TGTGCCAGCAGCTTGATACGACAGGGTACTGAAGCTTTCTTT. The encoded protein is CASSLIRQGTEAFF. This chain links TRBV5-6 with TRBJ1-1; 7 bases match TRBD1. This CDR3 is built from 14 residues. V shed 1 base, J shed 5 bases, and the junction held 5 bases outside the gene matches. CDR1 is SGHDT and CDR2 is YYEEEE in the germline V gene.